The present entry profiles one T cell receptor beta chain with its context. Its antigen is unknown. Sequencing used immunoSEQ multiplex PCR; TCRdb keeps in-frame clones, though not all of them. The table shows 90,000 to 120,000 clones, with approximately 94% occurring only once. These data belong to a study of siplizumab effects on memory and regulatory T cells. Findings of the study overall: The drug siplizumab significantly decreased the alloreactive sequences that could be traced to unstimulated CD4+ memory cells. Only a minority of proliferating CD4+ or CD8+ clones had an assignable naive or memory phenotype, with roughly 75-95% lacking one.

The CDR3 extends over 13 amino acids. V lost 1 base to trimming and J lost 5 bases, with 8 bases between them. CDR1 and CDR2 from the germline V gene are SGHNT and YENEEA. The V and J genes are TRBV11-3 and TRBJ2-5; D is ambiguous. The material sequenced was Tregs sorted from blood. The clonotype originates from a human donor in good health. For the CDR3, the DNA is TGTGCCAGCAGCTTAGTATCTGGGGAGACCCAGTACTTC. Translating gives CASSLVSGETQYF. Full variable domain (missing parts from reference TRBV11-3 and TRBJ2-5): EAGVVQSPRYKIIEKKQPVAFWCNPISGHNTLYWYLQNLGQGPELLIRYENEEAVDDSQLPKDRFSAERLKGVDSTLKIQPAELGDSAVYLCASSLVSGETQYFGPGTRLLVL.